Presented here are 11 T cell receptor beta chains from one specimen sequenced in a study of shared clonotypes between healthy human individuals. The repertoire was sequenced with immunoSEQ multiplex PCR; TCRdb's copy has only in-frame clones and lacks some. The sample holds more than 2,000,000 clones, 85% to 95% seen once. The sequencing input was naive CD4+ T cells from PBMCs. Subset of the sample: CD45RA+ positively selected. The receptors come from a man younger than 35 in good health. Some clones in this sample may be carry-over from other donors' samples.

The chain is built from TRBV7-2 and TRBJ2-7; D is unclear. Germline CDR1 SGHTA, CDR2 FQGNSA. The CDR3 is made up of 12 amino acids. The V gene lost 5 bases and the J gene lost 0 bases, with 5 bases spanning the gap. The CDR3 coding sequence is TGTGCCAGCAGCGGGCCCTCCTACGAGCAGTACTTC. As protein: CASSGPSYEQYF. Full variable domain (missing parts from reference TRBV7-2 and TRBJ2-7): GAGVSQSPSNKVTEKGKDVELRCDPISGHTALYWYRQSLGQGLEFLIYFQGNSAPDKSGLPSDRFSAERTGGSVSTLTIQRTQQEDSAVYLCASSGPSYEQYFGPGTRLTVT.

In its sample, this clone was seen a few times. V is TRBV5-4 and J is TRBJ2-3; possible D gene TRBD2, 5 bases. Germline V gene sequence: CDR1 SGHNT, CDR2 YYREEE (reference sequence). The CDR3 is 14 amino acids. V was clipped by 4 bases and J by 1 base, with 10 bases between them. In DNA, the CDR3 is TGTGCCAGCAGCCCGGAGGCTGGCACAGATACGCAGTATTTT. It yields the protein CASSPEAGTDTQYF. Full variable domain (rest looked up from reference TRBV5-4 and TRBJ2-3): ETGVTQSPTHLIKTRGQQVTLRCSSQSGHNTVSWYQQALGQGPQFIFQYYREEENGRGNFPPRFSGLQFPNYSSELNVNALELDDSALYLCASSPEAGTDTQYFGPGTRLTVL.

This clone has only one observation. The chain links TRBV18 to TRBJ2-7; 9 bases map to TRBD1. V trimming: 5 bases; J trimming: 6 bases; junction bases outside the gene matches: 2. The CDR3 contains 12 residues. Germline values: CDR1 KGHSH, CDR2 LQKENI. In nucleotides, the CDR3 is TGTGCCAGCTCAAACAGGGGGCTCGAGCAGTACTTC. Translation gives CASSNRGLEQYF.

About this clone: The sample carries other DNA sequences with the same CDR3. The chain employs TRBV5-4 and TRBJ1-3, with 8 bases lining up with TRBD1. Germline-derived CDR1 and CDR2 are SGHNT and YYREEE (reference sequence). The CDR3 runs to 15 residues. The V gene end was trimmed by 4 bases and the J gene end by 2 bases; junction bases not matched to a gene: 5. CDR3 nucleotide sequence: TGTGCCAGCAGCGCTACAGGGGGAGCTGGAAACACCATATATTTT. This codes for CASSATGGAGNTIYF.

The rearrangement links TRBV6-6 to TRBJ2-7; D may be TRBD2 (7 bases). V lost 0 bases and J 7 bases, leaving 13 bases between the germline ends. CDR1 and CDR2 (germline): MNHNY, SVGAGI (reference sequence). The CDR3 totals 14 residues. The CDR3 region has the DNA TGTGCCAGCAGTTACTCGGGGGGGCGCGGTGAGCAGTACTTC. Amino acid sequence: CASSYSGGRGEQYF.

The CDR3 sequence is CASSSPGDNQPQHF. The DNA for the CDR3 is TGTGCCAGCAGTTCCCCCGGGGACAATCAGCCCCAGCATTTT. The chain couples TRBV28 to TRBJ1-5; D gene unclear. Germline V gene sequence: CDR1 MDHEN, CDR2 SYDVKM. Trimming stripped 4 bases from V and 3 bases from J, with 10 bases between. The CDR3 sequence is 14 residues long.

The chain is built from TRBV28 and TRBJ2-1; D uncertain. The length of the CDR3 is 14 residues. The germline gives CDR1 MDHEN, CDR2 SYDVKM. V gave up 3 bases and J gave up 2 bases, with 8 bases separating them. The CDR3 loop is CASSFAQTYNEQFF. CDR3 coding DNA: TGTGCCAGCAGTTTCGCCCAGACCTACAATGAGCAGTTCTTC.

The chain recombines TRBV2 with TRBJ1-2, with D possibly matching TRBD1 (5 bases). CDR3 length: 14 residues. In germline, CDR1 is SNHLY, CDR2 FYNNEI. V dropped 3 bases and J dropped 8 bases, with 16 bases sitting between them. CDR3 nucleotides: TGTGCCAGCAGTGATCTTTTGGGGGGTGAGGGCTACACCTTC. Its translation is CASSDLLGGEGYTF.

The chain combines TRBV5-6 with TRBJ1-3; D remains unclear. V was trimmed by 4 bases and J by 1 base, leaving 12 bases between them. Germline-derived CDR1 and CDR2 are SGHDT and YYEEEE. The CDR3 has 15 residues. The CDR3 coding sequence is TGTGCCAGCAGCGATGGACCTGTGTCTGGAAACACCATATATTTT. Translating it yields CASSDGPVSGNTIYF.

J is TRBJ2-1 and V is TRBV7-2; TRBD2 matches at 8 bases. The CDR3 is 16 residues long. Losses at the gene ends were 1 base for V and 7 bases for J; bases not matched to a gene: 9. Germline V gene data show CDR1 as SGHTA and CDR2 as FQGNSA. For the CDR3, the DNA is TGTGCCAGCAGCTTAGGGGGGAGCGGGAGAGAAAATGAGCAGTTCTTC. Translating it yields CASSLGGSGRENEQFF.

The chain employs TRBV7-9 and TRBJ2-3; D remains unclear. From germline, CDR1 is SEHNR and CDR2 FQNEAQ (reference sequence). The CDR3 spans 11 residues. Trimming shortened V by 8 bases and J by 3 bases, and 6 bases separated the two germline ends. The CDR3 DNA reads TGTGCCAGCGGTGGAACAGATACGCAGTATTTT. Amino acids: CASGGTDTQYF.